The 22 T cell receptor beta chains presented below share a single source sample, sequenced in a study of shared clonotypes between healthy human individuals. Sequenced by immunoSEQ multiplex PCR; TCRdb stores in-frame clones only, minus some. This sample has around 2,100,000 clones, with over 85% found just once. The naive CD8 population came from CD45RO-negative cells selected for CCR7, without terminally differentiated effector memory CD45RA+ cells. The specimen was naive CD8+ T cells sorted from blood. These TCRs come from a young man in good health.

The CDR3 DNA sequence: TGTGCCAGCAGCTTCGAGGCAAACAATGAGCAGTTCTTC. Translated, it gives CASSFEANNEQFF. The J gene is TRBJ2-1, the V gene TRBV7-9; D is unclear. CDR3 length: 13 residues. From germline, CDR1 is SEHNR and CDR2 FQNEAQ (reference sequence). V lost 3 bases, J lost 5 bases, and 8 bases lay in between.

The J gene is TRBJ1-3, the V gene TRBV19; 7 nucleotides match TRBD1. Per the germline V gene, CDR1 is LNHDA and CDR2 is SQIVND (reference sequence). This CDR3 comprises 14 residues. The trim removed 8 bases at V and 4 bases at J, leaving 8 bases unmatched. The CDR3 nucleotides are TGTGCCAGTGCCGTTGGACAGGTCGGAAACACCATATATTTT. Protein: CASAVGQVGNTIYF.

The chain recombines TRBV4-3 with TRBJ2-5; weak D call: TRBD2 (5 bases). The V gene's germline CDR1 is LGHNA and CDR2 YSLEER. V was shortened by 1 base and J by 1 base, with 10 bases between the two germline ends. This CDR3 is 15 amino acids long. The DNA of the CDR3 is TGCGCCAGCAGCCAAGGAGGGCAGTTCCAAGAGACCCAGTACTTC. This sequence encodes CASSQGGQFQETQYF.

This rearrangement joins TRBV18 to TRBJ2-3; D is ambiguous. This CDR3 comprises 13 residues. V was trimmed by 4 bases and J by 2 bases, leaving 7 bases between them. Germline loops: CDR1 KGHSH, CDR2 LQKENI. CDR3 region: CASSLDNTDTQYF. CDR3 sequence (DNA): TGTGCCAGCTCACTTGACAACACAGATACGCAGTATTTT.

CDR3 sequence (DNA): TGTGCCAGCAGCCCGGGACAGAACTACGAGCAGTACTTC. Its protein is CASSPGQNYEQYF. The rearrangement joins TRBV7-6 to TRBJ2-7, with TRBD1 identical over 7 bases. CDR1 and CDR2 (germline): SGHVS, FNYEAQ. The CDR3 spans 13 residues. Trimming at V came to 5 bases and at J to 3 bases, leaving 4 bases not matched to a gene.

The sample holds one count of this clone. This chain uses TRBV5-4 with TRBJ2-1; 10 bases align to TRBD2. Germline CDR1 and CDR2: SGHNT and YYREEE (reference sequence). The CDR3 totals 16 residues. The V and J ends lost 5 bases and 4 bases, in that order; junction bases with no gene match: 9. The CDR3 loop is CASSLLGTSAYNEQFF. The CDR3 nucleotides read TGTGCCAGCAGTCTCCTCGGGACTAGCGCTTACAATGAGCAGTTCTTC.

In the case of this clone: Distinct nucleotide sequences in the sample also encode this CDR3. This chain connects TRBV4-1 to TRBJ2-7, with TRBD1 matching 9 bases. Germline lookup yields CDR1 MGHRA and CDR2 YSYEKL. The CDR3 has 15 residues. J lost 2 bases, V lost 3 bases, and 5 bases had no gene match. CDR3 in DNA: TGCGCCAGCAGCCAGGCTGGACAGGGGACCTACGAGCAGTACTTC. As protein: CASSQAGQGTYEQYF.

The chain couples TRBV7-8 to TRBJ1-2, with a weak D call TRBD1 (5 bases). Between the trimmed V and J ends, which lost 4 bases and 2 bases, there was a span of 8 bases. This CDR3 is built from 13 residues. CDR1 SGHVS and CDR2 FQNEAQ come from the germline V gene. CDR3 in amino acids: CASSSGINYGYTF. CDR3 nucleotide sequence: TGTGCCAGCAGCTCAGGGATCAACTATGGCTACACCTTC. Full variable domain (rest looked up from reference TRBV7-8 and TRBJ1-2): GAGVSQSPRYKVAKRGQDVALRCDPISGHVSLFWYQQALGQGPEFLTYFQNEAQLDKSGLPSDRFFAERPEGSVSTLKIQRTQQEDSAVYLCASSSGINYGYTFGSGTRLTVV.

The rearrangement uses TRBV13 and TRBJ1-2; D is possibly TRBD1 (5 bases). The germline V and J ends were trimmed by 5 bases and 2 bases, with 15 bases remaining between them. The CDR3 sequence is 15 residues long. Looked up from germline, CDR1 is PRHDT and CDR2 is FYEKMQ (reference sequence). CDR3 bases: TGTGCCAGCAGCGCCCTTAGGTCAGGGAACTATGGCTACACCTTC. It specifies CASSALRSGNYGYTF.

Here the CDR3 reads CASSSAGINEQFF. CDR3 nucleotides: TGTGCCAGCAGTTCCGCAGGGATCAATGAGCAGTTCTTC. The rearrangement uses TRBV6-5 and TRBJ2-1, with D possibly TRBD1 on 5 matching bases. Germline V CDR1 and CDR2: MNHEY, SVGAGI. This CDR3 comprises 13 residues. V lost 4 bases and J 6 bases, leaving 10 bases between the germline ends.

The rearrangement links TRBV25-1 to TRBJ2-5, with D perhaps TRBD1 (6 bases). CDR3 length equals 13 residues. The germline gives CDR1 MGHDK, CDR2 SYGVNS. Trimming stripped 8 bases from V and 4 bases from J, with 14 bases between. The CDR3 DNA reads as TGTGCCAGCCGGTACAGGGAAGGAGAGACCCAGTACTTC. It codes for CASRYREGETQYF.

The chain has TRBV11-2 and TRBJ2-2; D is undetermined. In germline, CDR1 is SGHAT, CDR2 FQNNGV. This CDR3 comprises 14 residues. Trimming took 2 bases from V and 0 from J, leaving 4 bases between them. The CDR3 spells CASSLITNTGELFF. The CDR3, as DNA: TGTGCCAGCAGCTTAATCACGAACACCGGGGAGCTGTTTTTT.

This clone was found once. The V and J genes are TRBV2 and TRBJ1-1; no clear D gene. V lost 6 bases and J lost 0, with 11 bases in between. Germline-derived CDR1 and CDR2 are SNHLY and FYNNEI. CDR3 size: 14 residues. The CDR3 sequence: CASSRDSMNTEAFF. For the CDR3, the DNA is TGTGCCAGCAGCAGAGATAGCATGAACACTGAAGCTTTCTTT.

The chain is built from TRBV14 and TRBJ2-7; 9 bases fit TRBD1. CDR3 length: 16 amino acids. The V gene end was trimmed by 2 bases and the J gene end by 3 bases; junction bases not matched to a gene: 8. CDR1 is SGHDN and CDR2 is FVKESK in the germline V gene. CDR3: CASSQIQGARVYEQYF. DNA of the CDR3: TGTGCCAGCAGCCAAATACAGGGGGCGAGGGTCTACGAGCAGTACTTC.

The chain carries TRBV19 and TRBJ2-7, with a tentative D call TRBD2 (5 bases). Per the germline V gene, CDR1 is LNHDA and CDR2 is SQIVND (reference sequence). CDR3 size: 14 residues. Between the trimmed V and J ends, which lost 5 bases and 1 base, there was a span of 12 bases. This CDR3 is CASSSPGDSYEQYF. The CDR3 DNA sequence: TGTGCCAGTAGTTCACCCGGGGATTCCTACGAGCAGTACTTC.

The chain carries TRBV9 and TRBJ2-4; D is undetermined. The germline CDR1 and CDR2 sequences are SGDLS and YYNGEE. The germline V and J ends were trimmed by 3 bases and 0 bases, with 4 bases remaining between them. The length of the CDR3 is 13 residues. This chain's CDR3 is CASSAAAKNIQYF. CDR3 in DNA: TGTGCCAGCAGCGCCGCAGCCAAAAACATTCAGTACTTC.

The V and J genes are TRBV5-1 and TRBJ2-2; TRBD1 matches 7 bases. The germline CDR1 and CDR2 sequences are SGHRS and YFSETQ. This CDR3 is 14 amino acids long. Trimming removed 1 base from V and 9 bases from J; junction bases left unmatched: 6. CDR3 amino acids: CASSLYQGGRELFF. The CDR3 nucleotides are TGCGCCAGCAGCTTGTATCAAGGGGGCCGGGAGCTGTTTTTT. Supplemented by reference TRBV5-1 and TRBJ2-2, the full variable domain reads KAGVTQTPRYLIKTRGQQVTLSCSPISGHRSVSWYQQTPGQGLQFLFEYFSETQRNKGNFPGRFSGRQFSNSRSEMNVSTLELGDSALYLCASSLYQGGRELFFGEGSRLTVL.

This chain joins TRBV5-6 and TRBJ1-2, with 7 bases lining up with TRBD1. The germline gives CDR1 SGHDT, CDR2 YYEEEE. After removal of 4 bases from V and 2 bases from J, the junction contained 2 bases not matched to a gene. There are 13 residues in the CDR3. CDR3 residues: CASSQGQNYGYTF. The CDR3 DNA reads TGTGCCAGCAGCCAGGGACAGAACTATGGCTACACCTTC.

The chain is built from TRBV6-6 and TRBJ2-1; the match to TRBD2 covers 8 bases. The CDR3 loop spans 16 amino acids. The germline gives CDR1 MNHNY, CDR2 SVGAGI (reference sequence). J gave up 5 bases and V 5 bases, and 11 bases lay outside the gene matches. In DNA form, the CDR3 reads TGTGCCAGCAGTCACCAGCCGGGAGGGTCCCACAATGAGCAGTTCTTC. It specifies CASSHQPGGSHNEQFF.

The chain recombines TRBV7-2 with TRBJ2-7, with a weak D call TRBD1 (6 bases). V shed 4 bases and J shed 3 bases, with 10 bases lying between them. The CDR3 consists of 13 residues. Germline CDR1 and CDR2: SGHTA and FQGNSA. The CDR3 sequence is CASSSDRFYEQYF. The CDR3 DNA is TGTGCCAGCAGCTCCGACAGGTTCTACGAGCAGTACTTC.

The chain uses TRBV5-5 and TRBJ2-2; D gene ambiguous. The germline V gene has CDR1 SGHKS and CDR2 YYEKEE (reference sequence). CDR3 length: 14 amino acids. Trimming cost V 0 bases and J 6 bases, with 9 bases left between them. CDR3 residues: CASSLAWTSGELFF. CDR3 DNA sequence: TGTGCCAGCAGCTTGGCCTGGACGTCCGGGGAGCTGTTTTTT.

The rearrangement joins TRBV28 to TRBJ2-3; D possibly corresponds to TRBD1 (5 bases). CDR1 is MDHEN, CDR2 SYDVKM, per germline. This CDR3 region has 17 residues. Trimming took 4 bases from V and 1 from J, leaving 18 bases between them. The chain's CDR3 is CASSYWGEALGTDTQYF. The CDR3 coding sequence is TGTGCCAGCAGTTATTGGGGCGAGGCCCTGGGCACAGATACGCAGTATTTT.